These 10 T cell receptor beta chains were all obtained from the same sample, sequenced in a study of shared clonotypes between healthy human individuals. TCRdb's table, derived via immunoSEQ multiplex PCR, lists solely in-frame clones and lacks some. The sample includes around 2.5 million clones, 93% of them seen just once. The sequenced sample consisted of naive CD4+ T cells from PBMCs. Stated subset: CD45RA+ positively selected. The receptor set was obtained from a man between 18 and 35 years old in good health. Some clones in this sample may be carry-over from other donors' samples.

CDR3 nucleotides: TGTGCCAGCAGTGGGGACAGGGGGTACCCAAGGGCTAATGAAAAACTGTTTTTT. Translated: CASSGDRGYPRANEKLFF. The rearrangement links TRBV28 to TRBJ1-4; 11 nucleotides match TRBD1. This CDR3 is 18 amino acids long. Germline V gives CDR1 MDHEN, CDR2 SYDVKM. V trimming: 5 bases; J trimming: 3 bases; junction bases outside the gene matches: 11.

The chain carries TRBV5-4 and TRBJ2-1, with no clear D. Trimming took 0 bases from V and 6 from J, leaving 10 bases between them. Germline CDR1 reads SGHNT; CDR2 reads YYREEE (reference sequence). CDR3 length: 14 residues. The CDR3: CASSLVGWGNEQFF. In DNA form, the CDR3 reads TGTGCCAGCAGCTTGGTAGGATGGGGCAATGAGCAGTTCTTC. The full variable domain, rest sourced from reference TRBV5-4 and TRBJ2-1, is ETGVTQSPTHLIKTRGQQVTLRCSSQSGHNTVSWYQQALGQGPQFIFQYYREEENGRGNFPPRFSGLQFPNYSSELNVNALELDDSALYLCASSLVGWGNEQFFGPGTRLTVL.

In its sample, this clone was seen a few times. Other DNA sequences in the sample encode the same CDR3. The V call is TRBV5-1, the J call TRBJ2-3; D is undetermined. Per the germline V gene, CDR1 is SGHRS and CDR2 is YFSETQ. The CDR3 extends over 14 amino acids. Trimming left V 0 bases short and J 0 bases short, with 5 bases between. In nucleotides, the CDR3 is TGCGCCAGCAGCTTGGATTCCAGCACAGATACGCAGTATTTT. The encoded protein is CASSLDSSTDTQYF.

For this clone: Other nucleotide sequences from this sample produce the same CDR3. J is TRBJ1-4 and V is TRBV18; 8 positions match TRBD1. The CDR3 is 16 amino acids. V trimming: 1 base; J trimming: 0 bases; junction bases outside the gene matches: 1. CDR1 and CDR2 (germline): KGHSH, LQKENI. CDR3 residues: CASSPRQGSTNEKLFF. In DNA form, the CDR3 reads TGTGCCAGCTCACCACGACAGGGGTCAACTAATGAAAAACTGTTTTTT.

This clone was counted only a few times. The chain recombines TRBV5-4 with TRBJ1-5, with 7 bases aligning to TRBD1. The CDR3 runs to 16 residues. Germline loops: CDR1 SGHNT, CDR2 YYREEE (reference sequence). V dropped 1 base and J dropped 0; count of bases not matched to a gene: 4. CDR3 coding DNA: TGTGCCAGCAGCTTGAAAACAGGGGATAGCAATCAGCCCCAGCATTTT. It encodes CASSLKTGDSNQPQHF.

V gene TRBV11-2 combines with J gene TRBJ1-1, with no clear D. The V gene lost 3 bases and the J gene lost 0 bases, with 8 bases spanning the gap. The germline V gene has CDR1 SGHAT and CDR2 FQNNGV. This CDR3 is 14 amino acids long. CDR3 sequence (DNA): TGTGCCAGCAGCTTTATTGTCATGAACACTGAAGCTTTCTTT. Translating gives CASSFIVMNTEAFF.

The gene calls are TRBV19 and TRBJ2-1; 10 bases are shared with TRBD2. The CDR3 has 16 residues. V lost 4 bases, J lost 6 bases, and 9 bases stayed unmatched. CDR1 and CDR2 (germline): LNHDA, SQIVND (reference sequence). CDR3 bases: TGTGCCAGTAGTAGGGCCGGGACTAGCGATCCCAATGAGCAGTTCTTC. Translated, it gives CASSRAGTSDPNEQFF.

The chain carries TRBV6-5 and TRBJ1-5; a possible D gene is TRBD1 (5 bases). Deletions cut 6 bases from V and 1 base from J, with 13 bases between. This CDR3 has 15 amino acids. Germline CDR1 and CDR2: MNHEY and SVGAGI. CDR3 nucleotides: TGTGCCAGCAGCCGGTCATGGGACAGCAATCAGCCCCAGCATTTT. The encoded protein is CASSRSWDSNQPQHF.

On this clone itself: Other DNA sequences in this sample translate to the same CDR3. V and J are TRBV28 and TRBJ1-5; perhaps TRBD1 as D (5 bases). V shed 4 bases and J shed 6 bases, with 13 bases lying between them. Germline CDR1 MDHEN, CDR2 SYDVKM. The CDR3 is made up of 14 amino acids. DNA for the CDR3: TGTGCCAGCAGTTCTCCAGGGTCTGGTCAGCCCCAGCATTTT. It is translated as CASSSPGSGQPQHF.

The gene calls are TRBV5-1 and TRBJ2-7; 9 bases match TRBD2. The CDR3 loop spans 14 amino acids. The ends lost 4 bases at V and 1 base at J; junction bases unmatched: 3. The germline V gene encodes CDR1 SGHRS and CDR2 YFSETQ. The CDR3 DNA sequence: TGCGCCAGCAGCATAAGCGGGAGGTCCTACGAGCAGTACTTC. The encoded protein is CASSISGRSYEQYF.